This T cell receptor (beta chain) comes out of a study of early T cells in non-severe SARS-CoV-2 infection. Study-level information: Unsorted whole-blood RNA was sequenced in bulk, leaving chains unpaired. Study-level findings and limits: Comparison of clonotypes with VDJdb favored anti-spike CD8 responses while missing private and CD4 specificities.

This CDR3 comprises 15 residues. Trimming removed 8 bases from V and 4 bases from J, with 20 bases in between. The V gene's germline CDR1 is MNHNS and CDR2 SASEGT. Ten or more counts support this clonotype. Its target is unknown. Each single cDNA molecule received a unique molecular identifier. TCRdb re-analysed the 5' RACE reads in MiXCR, keeping a single row per CDR3 protein. This sample yields 55,000 to 80,000 distinct CDR3 sequences, of which roughly 10% are seen a single time; 5.7% belongs to the top ten. The origin of this receptor is an adult who was a healthcare worker with PCR-confirmed SARS-CoV-2 infection or an uninfected control (not recorded which). The chain employs TRBV6-1 and TRBJ1-1; D not resolved. Specimen: whole blood, collected at baseline. In DNA form, the CDR3 reads TGTGCCAGCCCGCCTCCCCCTCCCGAGGCCACTGAAGCTTTCTTT. This codes for CASPPPPPEATEAFF.